In this sample, the clone carrying this T cell receptor (beta chain) turned up a few times. Its antigen is not identified. These data originate in a study of cytomegalovirus exposure and HLA in healthy donors. Study observations and caveats: Highest at DRB1 and lowest at HLA-C, TCR association rates differed among HLA loci in a later analysis. Immune exposure information comprised only CMV serostatus. It emerged from a later analysis that several of the most significant clusters appeared to be linked to common viral pathogens.

The CDR3 consists of 18 residues. V shed 1 base and J 3 bases; nucleotides not matched to a gene: 12. The V gene's germline CDR1 is SGHRS and CDR2 YFSETQ. PCR employed 60 Vbeta and 13 Jbeta primers. Profiling relied on immunoSEQ multiplex PCR, and the TCRdb table lists in-frame clones only, not all of them. The sample contains 100,000 or so clones, roughly 13% of which appear only once. The rearrangement uses TRBV5-1 and TRBJ1-1, with TRBD1 identical over 10 bases. Sequenced sample: PBMCs. The TCR originated in a middle-aged man in good health and CMV-seropositive. The CDR3 bases are TGCGCCAGCAGCTTGAGAAGGCCGGGACAGGGGTATCACACTGAAGCTTTCTTT. This translates into CASSLRRPGQGYHTEAFF.